This entry is about one TCR beta chain. The CDR3 runs to 15 residues. V shed 6 bases, J shed 4 bases, and the junction held 11 bases outside the gene matches. Per germline, CDR1 MDHEN and CDR2 SYDVKM. Profiling relied on immunoSEQ multiplex PCR, and the TCRdb table lists in-frame clones only, not all of them. The sample comprises about 2.3 million clones, about 90% of which are singletons, and approximately 0.4% rests with the top ten. This sample is part of a study of shared clonotypes between healthy human individuals. V and J are TRBV28 and TRBJ2-7, with 8 bases fitting TRBD1. The source is a man in his late teens or twenties in good health. Some clones in this sample may be carry-over from other donors' samples. Source material: naive CD4+ T cells from PBMCs. The subset here: CD45RA+ positively selected. The CDR3: CASSPAGTGEYEQYF. The CDR3 coding sequence is TGTGCCAGCAGCCCAGCCGGGACAGGTGAATACGAGCAGTACTTC.